These 14 T cell receptor beta chains came from one sample sequenced in a study of T cell responses to AZD1222 COVID-19 vaccine. Produced via immunoSEQ multiplex PCR; TCRdb's table is partial and in-frame only. The table has fewer than 150,000 clones, around 93% seen once. The source was peripheral blood, collected 28 days after the second AZD1222 dose. The receptor set was obtained from an adult who received the AZD1222 COVID-19 vaccine.

In DNA, the CDR3 is TGTGCCAGCAGTAAATACGGGACTAGCGGGAGGCCCGGGGAAAATACGCAGTATTTT. It is translated as CASSKYGTSGRPGENTQYF. The chain recombines TRBV27 with TRBJ2-3; 15 bases fit TRBD2. V gave up 5 bases and J gave up 7 bases; unmatched junction bases: 16. Germline V gives CDR1 MNHEY, CDR2 SMNVEV (reference sequence). This CDR3 contains 19 residues.

The rearrangement links TRBV10-3 to TRBJ2-3, with 14 bases that match TRBD2. There are 18 residues in the CDR3. V was clipped by 4 bases and J by 4 bases; unmatched bases: 10. CDR1 and CDR2 (germline): ENHRY, SYGVKD. CDR3 in amino acids: CAISAITGTSGGPDTQYF. The CDR3 nucleotides are TGTGCCATCAGTGCCATTACCGGGACTAGCGGGGGCCCAGATACGCAGTATTTT.

The CDR3 reads CASSRTSSGYEQYF. As DNA, the CDR3 is TGTGCCAGCAGTCGGACTAGTTCGGGCTACGAGCAGTACTTC. The J gene is TRBJ2-7, the V gene TRBV6-5; 7 nucleotides agree with TRBD2. V lost 5 bases, J lost 3 bases, and 7 bases stayed unmatched. Looked up from germline, CDR1 is MNHEY and CDR2 is SVGAGI. The CDR3 is 14 amino acids.

The rearrangement uses TRBV6-2 or TRBV6-3 and TRBJ2-1, with 7 bases fitting TRBD2. Germline lookup yields CDR1 MNHEY and CDR2 SVGEGT. There are 16 residues in the CDR3. The V gene end was trimmed by 4 bases and the J gene end by 5 bases; junction bases not matched to a gene: 11. CDR3 nucleotide sequence: TGTGCCAGCAGTTCCAACCGGCTAGCGGCCCACAATGAGCAGTTCTTC. This translates into CASSSNRLAAHNEQFF.

This clone was picked up a small number of times. The rearrangement joins TRBV9 to TRBJ2-2; no clear D gene. V was trimmed by 4 bases and J by 1 base, leaving 8 bases between them. This CDR3 region has 14 residues. Germline V gene sequence: CDR1 SGDLS, CDR2 YYNGEE. The CDR3 region has the DNA TGTGCCAGCAGCCCCATGATGAACACCGGGGAGCTGTTTTTT. Protein sequence: CASSPMMNTGELFF.

The chain employs TRBV10-3 and TRBJ1-6, with D uncertain. Germline V lookup: CDR1 ENHRY, CDR2 SYGVKD. The ends were cut back, 7 bases at V and 6 bases at J, with 10 bases in the middle. The CDR3 is made up of 13 amino acids. DNA of the CDR3: TGTGCCATCAAAGGCAGCCTTAATTCACCCCTCCACTTT. Its protein product is CAIKGSLNSPLHF.

This chain uses TRBV19 with TRBJ1-5; possible D gene TRBD1, 5 bases. This CDR3 region has 14 residues. Germline values: CDR1 LNHDA, CDR2 SQIVND (reference sequence). Trimming took off 7 bases at V and 0 bases at J, with 10 bases between the two ends. The CDR3 loop is CASNGGSSNQPQHF. CDR3 nucleotides: TGTGCCAGTAATGGGGGGAGTAGCAATCAGCCCCAGCATTTT. The full variable domain, its missing parts supplied by reference TRBV19 and TRBJ1-5, is DGGITQSPKYLFRKEGQNVTLSCEQNLNHDAMYWYRQDPGQGLRLIYYSQIVNDFQKGDIAEGYSVSREKKESFPLTVTSAQKNPTAFYLCASNGGSSNQPQHFGDGTRLSIL.

The V and J genes are TRBV4-3 and TRBJ2-2; possible D gene TRBD2, 7 bases. Trimming left V 4 bases short and J 2 bases short, with 20 bases between. There are 18 residues in the CDR3. CDR1 is LGHNA, CDR2 YSLEER, per germline. The CDR3 sequence is CASSPSFRGAGNTGELFF. CDR3 DNA sequence: TGCGCCAGCAGCCCTAGTTTTCGGGGGGCAGGTAACACCGGGGAGCTGTTTTTT.

J is TRBJ1-5 and V is TRBV18; 10 bases fit TRBD1. V lost 2 bases to trimming and J lost 2 bases; unmatched junction nucleotides: 9. Germline-derived CDR1 and CDR2 are KGHSH and LQKENI. This CDR3 contains 18 residues. CDR3 loop: CASSPVGQGMVGNQPQHF. The CDR3, as DNA: TGTGCCAGCTCACCAGTGGGACAGGGGATGGTGGGCAATCAGCCCCAGCATTTT.

The CDR3 spells CASSLYRGGTEAFF. In DNA, the CDR3 is TGCGCCAGCAGCTTATACAGGGGGGGAACTGAAGCTTTCTTT. The rearrangement links TRBV5-1 to TRBJ1-1; TRBD1 agrees at 8 bases. Trimming took 2 bases from V and 5 from J; bases not matched to a gene: 5. This CDR3 is built from 14 residues. Germline V gene data show CDR1 as SGHRS and CDR2 as YFSETQ.

This chain connects TRBV7-2 to TRBJ2-1, with 9 positions matching TRBD1. Unmatched junction bases numbered 9, after V lost 5 bases and J lost 7 bases. The CDR3 consists of 15 residues. Germline V gives CDR1 SGHTA, CDR2 FQGNSA. Here the CDR3 DNA reads TGTGCCAGCAGCGCCGTACAGGGGGCTTGGAATGAGCAGTTCTTC. This gives the protein CASSAVQGAWNEQFF.

This rearrangement joins TRBV6-5 to TRBJ2-7; D is perhaps TRBD1 or TRBD2 (5 bases each). Germline V gene lookup returns CDR1 MNHEY and CDR2 SVGAGI. The CDR3 spans 10 residues. The CDR3 region is CATGLGEQYF. CDR3 in DNA: TGTGCGACGGGGCTCGGAGAGCAGTACTTC.

CDR3 nucleotides: TGTGCCAGTAGTATAAGAGGACAGGGAGAAAAACTGTTTTTT. Its protein is CASSIRGQGEKLFF. V gene TRBV19 combines with J gene TRBJ1-4, with 8 bases matching TRBD1. Germline CDR1 is LNHDA and CDR2 is SQIVND (reference sequence). This CDR3 is built from 14 residues. V lost 2 bases to trimming and J lost 8 bases; unmatched junction nucleotides: 4.

This clone was picked up one time. The J gene is TRBJ1-2, the V gene TRBV29-1; no reliable D call. Germline V gene lookup returns CDR1 SQVTM and CDR2 ANQGSEA. There are 11 residues in the CDR3. Deletions cut 7 bases from V and 6 bases from J, with 12 bases between. DNA for the CDR3: TGCAGCGCCCCCGGGCCCGATGGCTACACCTTC. It specifies CSAPGPDGYTF. Full variable domain (missing parts from reference TRBV29-1 and TRBJ1-2): SAVISQKPSRDICQRGTSLTIQCQVDSQVTMMFWYRQQPGQSLTLIATANQGSEATYESGFVIDKFPISRPNLTFSTLTVSNMSPEDSSIYLCSAPGPDGYTFGSGTRLTVV.